The next 7 T cell receptor beta chains were all read from a single sample in a study of response to subunit inactivated influenza vaccine. TCRdb reprocessed the RT-PCR reads via MiXCR and lists one record per CDR3 protein. The sample shows fewer than 700,000 distinct CDR3 sequences, about an eighth of them seen only once. The sample here was PBMCs from blood, taken more than 35 days after vaccination. These receptors were taken from a man aged 50 or older who received an inactivated influenza vaccine.

This clonotype was counted between two and nine times. The chain links TRBV5-8 to TRBJ2-7; D might be TRBD2 (6 bases). V was clipped by 3 bases and J by 3 bases, with 16 bases between them. The CDR3 loop spans 15 amino acids. Germline V gene lookup returns CDR1 SGHTS and CDR2 YDEGEE. This CDR3 reads CASSSLAGGLYEQYF. CDR3 nucleotides: TGTGCCAGCAGCTCCTTGGCCGGGGGTCTCTACGAGCAGTACTTC.

The genes are TRBV29-1 and TRBJ2-7; D gene ambiguous. The CDR3 contains 11 residues. Germline V lookup: CDR1 SQVTM, CDR2 ANQGSEA. Trimming stripped 4 bases from V and 3 bases from J, with 7 bases between. CDR3 sequence: CSVVSDYEQYF. CDR3 in DNA: TGCAGCGTTGTTTCCGACTACGAGCAGTACTTC.

This clonotype was found many times. The junction departs from the called germline gene at one end, perhaps through a read error. The V gene is TRBV7-7, the J gene TRBJ1-5, with TRBD1 matching 8 bases. This CDR3 is 15 amino acids long. Germline CDR1 reads SSHAT; CDR2 reads FNYEAQ (reference sequence). CDR3 region: CASSSGQGQHQPQHF. CDR3 in DNA: TGTGCTAGCAGCTCCGGACAGGGTCAGCATCAGCCCCAGCATTTT.

This chain connects TRBV5-3 to TRBJ2-1, with D perhaps TRBD1 (5 bases). TRBV5-3 is identified as an open reading frame with a role that is uncertain. The CDR3 sequence is 14 residues long. The germline V and J ends were trimmed by 5 bases and 2 bases, with 11 bases remaining between them. CDR3 nucleotide sequence: TGTGCCAGAAGGGCAGGGTCGCCCTACAATGAGCAGTTCTTC. Its protein product is CARRAGSPYNEQFF.

The sample holds many counts of this clonotype. The chain is built from TRBV5-4 and TRBJ2-3, with TRBD1 as a possible D gene (6 bases). Germline-derived CDR1 and CDR2 are SGHNT and YYREEE (reference sequence). CDR3 length: 14 amino acids. Trimming took off 0 bases at V and 8 bases at J, with 13 bases between the two ends. The CDR3 protein is CASSLGQGRGTQYF. The CDR3 DNA sequence: TGTGCCAGCAGCTTGGGTCAGGGGCGTGGTACGCAGTATTTT.

The chain employs TRBV7-2 and TRBJ1-1; D is perhaps TRBD1 (6 bases). The CDR3 runs 16 residues. Trimming stripped 1 base from V and 0 bases from J, with 12 bases between. Germline CDR1 is SGHTA and CDR2 is FQGNSA. The CDR3 region has the DNA TGTGCCAGCAGCTTAGAACCCAGGGACATGAACACTGAAGCTTTCTTT. This codes for CASSLEPRDMNTEAFF.

This chain joins TRBV12-3 or TRBV12-4 and TRBJ2-1; no reliable D call. The CDR3 totals 13 residues. Trimming cost V 2 bases and J 6 bases, with 8 bases left between them. The CDR3 reads CASSLRHRNEQFF. DNA for the CDR3: TGTGCCAGCAGTTTAAGGCATCGCAATGAGCAGTTCTTC.